Described below is a single TCR beta chain sequence and its context. This clone appeared a few times. Its specific antigen is unknown. Base qualities are missing; no much larger clone stands one base away. TCR beta CDR3 regions were sequenced from DNA using the immunoSEQ hsTCRbeta Kit. The study's own analysis went as follows. The ImmunoSEQ Analyzer was used to analyse the TCR sequencing data. T cell clonality was calculated on productive rearrangements as 1 minus Pielou's evenness. To measure T cell diversity, the inverse Simpson index was applied to productive templates. T cell density was defined as TCR beta template counts normalized to usable DNA, with usable DNA estimated by amplifying and sequencing housekeeping genes. TCR metrics were compared across histologic stages using two-sided Kruskal-Wallis tests. Held by TCRdb, this immuneACCESS table contains in-frame sequences only and omits some clones. Under half of the omission traces to an unresolved V gene where checked; the cause of the rest is unknown. For V, J and clone size, that table is used; D and trimming come from the DNA. Counted in this sample were about 3,200 clones; around 80% of them appeared once. Jointly, the top ten make up roughly 9.7% of the sample.

According to the germline V gene (reference sequence), CDR1 reads SEHNR and CDR2 reads FQNEAQ. Trimming removed 5 bases from V and 4 bases from J, leaving 11 bases between the germline ends. From the cysteine up to the phenylalanine, the CDR3 has a length of 13 residues. CDR3 DNA is the only sequence kept; it has 39 bases, read in frame from the first base. These data are taken from a study of immune evolution from preneoplasia to lung adenocarcinoma (dated by TCRdb to about 2021). At the level of the whole study: HLA loss of heterozygosity was observed in about 7%, 15% and 30% of AIS, MIA and ADC lesions, respectively, and was not observed in any AAH lesions. Resected precursor lesions (AAH, AIS, MIA) and invasive adenocarcinomas were compared with paired morphologically normal lung tissue. The study reported that more than 85 samples were used for TCR sequencing. A total of under 60 patients with pulmonary nodules who underwent surgical resection were included in the overall cohort. Sample size was determined by specimen availability and not by a prior power calculation. The study combined immune gene expression, TCR sequencing and multiplex immunofluorescence to profile immune contexture across lung adenocarcinoma precursors and invasive adenocarcinoma. POLYSOLVER was used to infer class I HLA alleles from exome data, and LOHHLA was used to detect allele-specific HLA loss. The TCR sequencing data were obtained from around 46 patients. The immune data were integrated with whole exome sequencing and methylation data obtained from the same cohort of nodules. Broad study findings and their caveats: The findings rested on association rather than direct causation, and larger cohorts with long-term follow-up and longitudinal biopsies were considered necessary. The highest clonality was observed in normal lung, whereas higher T cell density and diversity but lower clonality appeared to be present in later-stage lesions. Normal lung had the highest top T cell clone frequencies, and these frequencies appeared to fall progressively from AAH through AIS, MIA and invasive adenocarcinoma. The highest T cell clonality was observed in KRAS-mutant nodules compared with EGFR-mutant or double wild-type lesions. Because all patients came from Japan and China, whether the findings apply to Western populations was uncertain.

Patients underwent resection in Japan or China between about 2014 and 2018. Histologic diagnosis of each case was confirmed independently by two lung cancer pathologists on H&E slides. Premalignant or tumor cells were enriched for nucleic acid extraction by macro-dissection performed after pathologic assessment. FFPE tissue was used for DNA isolation with the AllPrep DNA/RNA FFPE Kit. The source material was FFPE atypical adenomatous hyperplasia tissue from the lung. Per the publication, the cell subset or site label means: atypical adenomatous hyperplasia (AAH), lung preneoplasia. The TCR comes from a person aged 70 to 79 with lung adenocarcinoma. The rearranged chain carries TRBV7-9 and TRBJ2-5; a tentative D match to TRBD2 spans 6 bases. This receptor carries the CDR3 CASSTTRVETQYF. The nucleotides are TGTGCCAGCAGCACGACTAGAGTAGAGACCCAGTACTTC.